This record concerns one T cell receptor (beta chain) sequence. Its antigen is still unknown. CD45RO-negative cells were positively selected for CCR7, leaving out terminally differentiated effector memory CD45RA+ cells. Adults of Caucasian background living in Nashville, Tennessee made up all donors. V shed 7 bases and J shed 1 base, with 21 bases lying between them. The CDR3 is made up of 16 amino acids. Looked up from germline, CDR1 is SQVTM and CDR2 is ANQGSEA. These data come from a study of shared clonotypes between healthy human individuals. Generated by immunoSEQ multiplex PCR, the TCRdb table keeps only in-frame clones and is missing some. The table lists 650,000 to 800,000 clones, roughly nine tenths of them singletons, with 24% in the top ten. Overall study findings and caveats: Larger richness was generally estimated for naive than memory subsets.

This receptor was identified in a man aged 25 to 45 in good health. The J gene is TRBJ2-3, the V gene TRBV29-1; D is possibly TRBD1 or TRBD2 (5 bases each). Source material: naive CD8+ T cells sorted from blood. CDR3 DNA sequence: TGCAGCGCCGTCGTCGGGGCGACGCGAGGCACAGATACGCAGTATTTT. Translated, it gives CSAVVGATRGTDTQYF.